This T cell receptor beta chain comes out of a study of T cell responses to AZD1222 COVID-19 vaccine. The length of the CDR3 is 14 residues. The trim removed 6 bases at V and 4 bases at J, leaving 7 bases unmatched. Germline V lookup: CDR1 MNHNY, CDR2 SVGAGI (reference sequence). Study results and limitations: Spike-specific TCRs gained breadth and depth after people received two AZD1222 doses.

To note about this clone: No antigen is known for it.

TCRdb keeps only in-frame clones here, not all; method: immunoSEQ multiplex PCR. This table holds 150,000 to 200,000 clones, 85% to 90% found once. The V and J genes are TRBV6-6 and TRBJ2-7; 9 bases map to TRBD1. Here the sequenced sample was peripheral blood, taken 28 days after the second AZD1222 dose. The TCR sequence derives from an adult who received the AZD1222 COVID-19 vaccine. CDR3 sequence: CASSLGQGGYEQYF. As DNA, the CDR3 is TGTGCCAGCAGCTTGGGACAGGGAGGGTACGAGCAGTACTTC.